The clone carrying this T cell receptor beta chain was found many times. Its antigen is currently unknown. A library of TCRbeta sequences, prepared with unique molecular identifiers, was generated. TCRdb itself ran the PCR reads through MiXCR, one entry per CDR3 protein. This table holds 700,000 to 950,000 distinct CDR3 sequences, 15% to 20% found once. This entry belongs to a study of T-cell reconstitution after alpha-beta-depleted transplantation in children. Study-level findings and limits: TCRbeta diversity was high at day 60 in some patients (a result of surviving recipient T cells and thymic progenitors). One year after transplant, T-cell counts and diversity came mostly from newly produced T cells. Several hundred expanded graft clones reportedly gave rise to the alpha-beta T cells present about two months after transplant.

Germline V gene sequence: CDR1 SGDLS, CDR2 YYNGEE. This CDR3 has 15 residues. The V segment lost 0 bases and the J segment 3 bases; nucleotides outside the gene matches: 3. The genes are TRBV9 and TRBJ2-7; 10 bases match TRBD2. The receptor was derived from a male patient between 10 and 17 years old who had a stem cell transplant for acute lymphoblastic leukemia, so the T cells may come from the graft donor. Sequences were derived from PBMCs, mostly from graft donor cells, sampled 360 days after TCRalphabeta/CD19-depleted stem cell transplant. CDR3 residues: CASSVEGLASYEQYF. The CDR3, as DNA: TGTGCCAGCAGCGTAGAGGGACTAGCGAGCTACGAGCAGTACTTC.